This T cell receptor (beta chain) was identified during a study of regulatory T cells in long-lasting Graves disease. Time point described: persistent/refractory GD, antithyroid drugs over 5 years with positive TRAb. PBMC-extracted RNA yielded the TCR library. Construction of TCR beta libraries relied on iRepertoire HTBI primers and on Arm-PCR targeting CDR3 regions. TCRdb re-analysed the multiplex PCR reads in MiXCR, keeping a single row per CDR3 protein. The sample has 400,000 or so distinct CDR3 sequences, around 21% seen once; the top ten hold 20% to 25%. CDR1 and CDR2 (germline): MGHRA, YSYEKL. This CDR3 region has 14 residues. Trimming removed 0 bases at V and 1 base at J, with 4 bases between.

V usage is TRBV4-1 and J usage is TRBJ1-5; D unclear. The sample in question was peripheral blood mononuclear cells (PBMCs), obtained when the disease was refractory, from a patient treated with antithyroid drugs. The clonotype originates from a female donor with Graves disease. This CDR3 reads CASSQEDSNQPQHF. CDR3 nucleotide sequence: TGCGCCAGCAGCCAAGAGGACAGCAATCAGCCCCAGCATTTT.